This T cell receptor beta chain was identified during a study of blood T cell repertoires in COVID-19. About the research overall: The cDNA or gDNA used as material had been derived from T cells, B-cell-depleted T cells, or PBMCs.

Produced via immunoSEQ multiplex PCR; TCRdb's table is partial and in-frame only. The sample has 97,000 or so clones, 75% to 90% seen once; the top ten hold around 4%. CDR3 length equals 14 residues. V gave up 2 bases and J gave up 2 bases, with 10 bases separating them. The germline CDR1 and CDR2 sequences are SGHNT and YENEEA. The count of this clone is one. Sequenced: peripheral blood. The origin of this receptor is a human donor in a cohort sampled during active COVID-19. The chain joins TRBV11-3 to TRBJ2-7; D might be TRBD1 (5 bases). CDR3 bases: TGTGCCAGCAGCTTACAGGGCCCCACCTACGAGCAGTACTTC. Translation gives CASSLQGPTYEQYF.